The source of this TCR beta chain is a study of shared clonotypes between healthy human individuals. Study results and caveats: Sampling covered nothing but blood. Tissue TCR repertoires likely differ from those found in blood.

Concerning this clone itself: Its specificity is unknown.

This CDR3 contains 18 residues. The V and J ends lost 1 base and 4 bases respectively, with 21 bases between them. CDR1 and CDR2 from the germline V gene are SGHDT and YYEEEE. In the original processing: ImmunoSEQ only sent back junction sequences with no quality scores, so filtering was done differently. Repertoires were generated with immunoSEQ multiplex PCR, while TCRdb's copy carries only in-frame clones and drops some. The DNA was the basis for D and trimming; V, J and clone size are from that table. This table has more than 2,000,000 clones, 93% appearing once. This TCR was recovered from a man aged 18 to 35 in good health. Some clones in this sample may be carry-over from other donors' samples. The sample was naive CD4+ T cells from PBMCs. Subset denoted: CD45RA+ positively selected. This sequence joins TRBV5-6 and TRBJ2-1, with a possible D match to TRBD1 (7 bases). CDR3 region: CASSLFVPAEGAYNEQFF. In DNA form, the CDR3 reads TGTGCCAGCAGCTTGTTTGTCCCGGCGGAGGGGGCTTACAATGAGCAGTTCTTC.